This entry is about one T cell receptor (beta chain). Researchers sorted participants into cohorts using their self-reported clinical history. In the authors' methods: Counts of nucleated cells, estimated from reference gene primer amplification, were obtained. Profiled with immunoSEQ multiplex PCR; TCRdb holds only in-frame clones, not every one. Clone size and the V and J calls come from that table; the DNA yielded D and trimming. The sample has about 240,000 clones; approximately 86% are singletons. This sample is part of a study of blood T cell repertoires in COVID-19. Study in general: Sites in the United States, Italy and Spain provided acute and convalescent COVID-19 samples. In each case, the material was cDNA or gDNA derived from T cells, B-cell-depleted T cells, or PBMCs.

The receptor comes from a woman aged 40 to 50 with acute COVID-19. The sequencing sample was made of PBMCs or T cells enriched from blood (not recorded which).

The CDR3 loop is CASSPTPYNEQFF. The CDR3 nucleotides are TGTGCCAGCAGCCCAACTCCCTACAATGAGCAGTTCTTC. J is TRBJ2-1 and V is TRBV11-2; D remains unclear. The CDR3 runs to 13 residues. Germline V gene data show CDR1 as SGHAT and CDR2 as FQNNGV. The germline V and J ends were trimmed by 5 bases and 2 bases, with 7 bases remaining between them.